This TCR beta chain was identified during a study of shared T cell receptors in the human thymus (dated by TCRdb to the early 2020s). Background on the whole study: The study examined how the human thymus generates shared, self-reactive T-cell receptor alpha chains.

The protocol used for the library was the immunoSEQ multiplex PCR assay. TCRdb took this table from immuneACCESS and kept in-frame rearrangements with V and J called. Such tables lack part of the clones; where checked against another copy, unresolved V genes explain under half of the gap, and the rest is unexplained. In this sample the table shows roughly 410,000 clones, more than 85% of which occur a single time. Approximately 0.018% of the sample rests with the top ten. V is pared back by 1 base and J by 0 bases, with 12 bases lying between the germline termini. From its cysteine to its phenylalanine, the CDR3 spans 17 amino acids. Only the CDR3 DNA stays, 51 bases, in frame from base 1. Sequences MNHEY (CDR1) and SMNVEV (CDR2) are obtained from the germline V gene (reference sequence). A note on this clone: Its antigen remains undetermined. No base qualities exist here, and no much larger clone lies one base off it.

The receptor was isolated from a human donor. The rearrangement joined TRBV27 to TRBJ1-4; the D gene lacks a confident call. Sequencing was done on a sample of thymocytes. The base sequence is TGTGCCAGCAGTTTATTTGCGCACCCATCAACTAATGAAAAACTGTTTTTT. Translated, this gives CASSLFAHPSTNEKLFF.